This paragraph covers one TCR beta chain sequence. This clonotype has a count of ten or more. The antigen it binds to is not known. No base-level quality is on record; no much larger clone is a single base apart. After removal of 1 base from V and 9 bases from J, the junction retains 0 bases not matched to a gene. From the germline V gene, CDR1 is LGHNT and CDR2 is FRNRAP. Counted from cysteine to phenylalanine, this CDR3 has 14 amino acids. The kept DNA is CDR3 alone, 42 bases in frame from the first base. The source of the sample is a study of human T cells and chemical hapten exposure (dated by TCRdb to the early 2020s). Turning to the overall study: For sensitization, 2% DPC in acetone was applied to a 2 cm by 2 cm area of upper inner arm skin. Throughout the study period of roughly five months, patients also received therapeutic DPC doses to the scalp every week. Patch testing on the upper back used Finn chambers containing 0.01% DPC, with scoring done after 6 days according to International Contact Dermatitis Research Group standards. The patient cohort, mostly female, included alopecia areata with under or over 50% scalp involvement, alopecia totalis and alopecia universalis. Libraries were pooled for sequencing, and variation in per-sample TCR yields was attributed mainly to small differences in library volumes within the pool. The study tracked peripheral blood TCR repertoire changes in vivo during primary and secondary sensitization to the hapten diphenylcyclopropenone (DPC) in alopecia patients. Blood samples were taken from patients before sensitization (week 0) and then at 2, 6 and about 24 weeks after DPC sensitization. Around 30 alopecia patients provided blood for TCR sequencing at one to four time points (pre-sensitization, 2, 6 and 24 weeks). Overall results and qualifications from the work: After repeated subsampling, the strength of the expansion versus patch-test correlation and the threshold at which it became significant changed. Because every patient had alopecia, a presumed autoimmune disease, the patients' immune response might differ from that of healthy individuals. DPC sensitization did not change how many TCRs were above 1 in 1000 frequency, and no evidence was found of alterations in global repertoire structure. Expanded TCRs formed significantly more large CDR3 similarity clusters than pre-sensitization or healthy control sets, consistent with antigen-driven responses. A positive correlation was found between the number of PT1 expanded TCRs and patch test score, with significance reached at thresholds 8, 16 and 32 but not 4.

This specimen's time point label, interpreted: patch test 3, about 24 weeks after DPC sensitization. According to the study, the label for this sample's treatment or condition signals: therapeutic diphenylcyclopropenone sensitization with weekly scalp DPC. At every patch-test visit, the blood draw took place before the patch test was put on. Patients were eligible if aged 18 to 70, diagnosed with alopecia and judged suitable for DPC therapy, and pregnant patients were excluded. Total RNA was isolated from unfractionated whole blood collected in Tempus Blood RNA tubes. Library preparation employed RACE. Reads for this sample came from a NextSeq 500. Library preparation attached unique molecular identifiers to individual cDNA molecules for quantitative, reproducible TCR counting. From each blood RNA sample, both TCR alpha and TCR beta chains were sequenced. As for how the authors treated the data: The median number of TCRs per sample was around 96,000, ranging from 23,224 to 690,600. V, J and CDR3 annotation of the TCR reads was carried out using the Decombinator software suite. To make PS versus PT1 abundance plots, every sample was subsampled to the same number of TCRs (28,000). Expanded TCRs were defined as absent before sensitization and observed at least eight times at the 2-week time point. TCRdb reprocessed the public reads (quality trimming at Q25 with fastp, clone calling with MiXCR) and kept in-frame beta chains. A single entry per CDR3 protein holds the most common genes and DNA from its merged rows. TCRdb's processing, not the authors' own work, is the source of the V and J calls. The sample yields more than 80,000 distinct CDR3 sequences; approximately 11% were counted once. The ten most abundant clones make up about 3.5% of the sample.

The chain links TRBV12-5 with TRBJ2-3, with 14 bases matching TRBD2. The sequence was obtained from a woman between 45 and 60 years old with alopecia areata. Some clones in this sample may be carry-over from other donors' samples. Source: whole blood, taken in connection with sensitization to the hapten diphenylcyclopropenone (DPC). The CDR3 corresponds to CASGLGTSGRTQYF. The sequenced DNA: TGTGCTAGTGGTTTGGGGACTAGCGGGAGGACGCAGTATTTT. Beyond the CDR3, the reference TRBV12-5 and TRBJ2-3 genes provide the residues; the full variable domain reads: DARVTQTPRHKVTEMGQEVTMRCQPILGHNTVFWYRQTMMQGLELLAYFRNRAPLDDSGMPKDRFSAEMPDATLATLKIQPSEPRDSAVYFCASGLGTSGRTQYFGPGTRLTVL.